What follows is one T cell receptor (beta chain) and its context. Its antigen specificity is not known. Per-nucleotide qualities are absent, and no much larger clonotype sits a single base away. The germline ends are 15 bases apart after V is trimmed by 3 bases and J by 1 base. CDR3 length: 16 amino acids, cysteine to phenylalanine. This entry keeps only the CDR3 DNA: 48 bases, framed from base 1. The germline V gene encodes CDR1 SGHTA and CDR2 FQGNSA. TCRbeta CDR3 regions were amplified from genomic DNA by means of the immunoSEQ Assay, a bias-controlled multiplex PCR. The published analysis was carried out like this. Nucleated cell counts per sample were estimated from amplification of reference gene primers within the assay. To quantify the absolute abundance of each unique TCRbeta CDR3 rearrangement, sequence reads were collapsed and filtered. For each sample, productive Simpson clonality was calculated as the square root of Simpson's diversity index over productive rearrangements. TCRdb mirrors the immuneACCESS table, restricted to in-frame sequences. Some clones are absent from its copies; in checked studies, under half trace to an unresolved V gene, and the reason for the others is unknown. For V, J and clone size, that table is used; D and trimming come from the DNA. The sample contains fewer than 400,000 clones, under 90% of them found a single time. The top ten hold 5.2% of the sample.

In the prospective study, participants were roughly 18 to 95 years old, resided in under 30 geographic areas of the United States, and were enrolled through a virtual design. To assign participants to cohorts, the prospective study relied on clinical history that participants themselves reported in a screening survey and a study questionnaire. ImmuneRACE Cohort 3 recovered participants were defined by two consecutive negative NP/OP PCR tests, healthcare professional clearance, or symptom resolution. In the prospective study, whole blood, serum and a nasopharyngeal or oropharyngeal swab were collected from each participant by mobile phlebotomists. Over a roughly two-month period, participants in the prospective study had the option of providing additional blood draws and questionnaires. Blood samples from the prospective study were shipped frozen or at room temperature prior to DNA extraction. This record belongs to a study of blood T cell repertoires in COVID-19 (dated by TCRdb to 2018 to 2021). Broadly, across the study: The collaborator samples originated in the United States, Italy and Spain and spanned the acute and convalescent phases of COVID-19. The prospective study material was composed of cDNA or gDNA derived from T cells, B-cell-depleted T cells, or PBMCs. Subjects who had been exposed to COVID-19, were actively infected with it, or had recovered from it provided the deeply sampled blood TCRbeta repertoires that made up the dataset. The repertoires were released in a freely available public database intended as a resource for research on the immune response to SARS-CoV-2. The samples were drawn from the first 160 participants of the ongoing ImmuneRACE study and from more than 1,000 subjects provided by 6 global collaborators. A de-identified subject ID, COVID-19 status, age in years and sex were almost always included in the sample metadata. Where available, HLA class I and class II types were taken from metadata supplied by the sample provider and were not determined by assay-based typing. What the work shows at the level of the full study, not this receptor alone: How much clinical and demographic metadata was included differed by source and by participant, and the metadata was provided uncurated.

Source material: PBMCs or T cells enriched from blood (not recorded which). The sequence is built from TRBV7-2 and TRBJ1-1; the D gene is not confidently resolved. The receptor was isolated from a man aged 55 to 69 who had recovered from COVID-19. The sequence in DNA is TGTGCCAGCAGCTTTTCCGCCAGAGGAGGGAACACTGAAGCTTTCTTT. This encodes CASSFSARGGNTEAFF. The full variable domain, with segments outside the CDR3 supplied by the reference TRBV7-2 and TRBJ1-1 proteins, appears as GAGVSQSPSNKVTEKGKDVELRCDPISGHTALYWYRQSLGQGLEFLIYFQGNSAPDKSGLPSDRFSAERTGGSVSTLTIQRTQQEDSAVYLCASSFSARGGNTEAFFGQGTRLTVV.